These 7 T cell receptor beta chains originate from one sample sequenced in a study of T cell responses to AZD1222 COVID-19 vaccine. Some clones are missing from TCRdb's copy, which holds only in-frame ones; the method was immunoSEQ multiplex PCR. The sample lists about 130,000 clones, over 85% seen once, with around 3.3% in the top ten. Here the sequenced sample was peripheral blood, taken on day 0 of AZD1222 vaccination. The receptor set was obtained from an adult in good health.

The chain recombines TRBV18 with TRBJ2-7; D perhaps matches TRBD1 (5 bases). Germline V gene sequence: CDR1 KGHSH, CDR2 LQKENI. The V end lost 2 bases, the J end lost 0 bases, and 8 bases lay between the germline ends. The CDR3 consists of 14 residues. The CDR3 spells CASSPRQGSYEQYF. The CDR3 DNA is TGTGCCAGCTCACCAAGGCAGGGCTCCTACGAGCAGTACTTC.

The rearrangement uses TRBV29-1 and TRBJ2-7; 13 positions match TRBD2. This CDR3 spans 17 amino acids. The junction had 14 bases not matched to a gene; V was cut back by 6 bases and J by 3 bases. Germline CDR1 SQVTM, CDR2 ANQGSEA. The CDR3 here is CSVKVRTSGSRSYEQYF. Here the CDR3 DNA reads TGCAGCGTGAAAGTGAGGACTAGCGGGAGTAGGAGCTACGAGCAGTACTTC.

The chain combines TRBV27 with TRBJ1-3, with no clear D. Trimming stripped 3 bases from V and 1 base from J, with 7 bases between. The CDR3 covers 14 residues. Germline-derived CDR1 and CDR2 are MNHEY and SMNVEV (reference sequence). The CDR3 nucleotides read TGTGCCAGCAGTTTTGGCAGATCTGGAAACACCATATATTTT. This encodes CASSFGRSGNTIYF.

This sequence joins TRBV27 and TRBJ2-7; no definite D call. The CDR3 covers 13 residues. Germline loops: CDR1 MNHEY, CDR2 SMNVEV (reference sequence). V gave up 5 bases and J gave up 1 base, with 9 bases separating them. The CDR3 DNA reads TGTGCCAGCAGTAGAGGCCTTTCCTACGAGCAGTACTTC. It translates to CASSRGLSYEQYF.

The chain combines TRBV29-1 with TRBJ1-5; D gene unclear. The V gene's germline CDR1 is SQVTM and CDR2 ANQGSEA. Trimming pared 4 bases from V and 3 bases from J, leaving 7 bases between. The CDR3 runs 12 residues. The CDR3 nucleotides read TGCAGCGTTGGAGCATTCAATCAGCCCCAGCATTTT. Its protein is CSVGAFNQPQHF.

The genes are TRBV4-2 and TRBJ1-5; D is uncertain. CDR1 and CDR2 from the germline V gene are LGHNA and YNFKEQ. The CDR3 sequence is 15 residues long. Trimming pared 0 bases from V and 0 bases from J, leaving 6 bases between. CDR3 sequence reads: CASSQEYTSNQPQHF. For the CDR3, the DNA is TGTGCCAGCAGCCAAGAATACACTAGCAATCAGCCCCAGCATTTT.

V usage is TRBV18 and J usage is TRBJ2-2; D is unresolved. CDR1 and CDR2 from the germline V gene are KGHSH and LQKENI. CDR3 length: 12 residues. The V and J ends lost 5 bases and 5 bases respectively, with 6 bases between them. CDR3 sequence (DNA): TGTGCCAGCTCAAGCCGGACCGGGGAGCTGTTTTTT. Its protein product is CASSSRTGELFF.